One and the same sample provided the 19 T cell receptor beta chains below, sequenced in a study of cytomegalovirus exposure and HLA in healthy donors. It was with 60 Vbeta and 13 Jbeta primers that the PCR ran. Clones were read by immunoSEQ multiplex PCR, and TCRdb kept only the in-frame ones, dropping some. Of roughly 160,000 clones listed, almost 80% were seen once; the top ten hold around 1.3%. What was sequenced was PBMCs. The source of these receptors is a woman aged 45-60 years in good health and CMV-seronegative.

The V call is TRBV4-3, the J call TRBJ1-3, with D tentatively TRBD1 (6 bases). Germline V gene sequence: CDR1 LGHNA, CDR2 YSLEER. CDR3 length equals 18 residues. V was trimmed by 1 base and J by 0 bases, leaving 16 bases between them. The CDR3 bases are TGCGCCAGCAGCCAAGGCATTGGGCAGGGGAGCTCTGGAAACACCATATATTTT. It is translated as CASSQGIGQGSSGNTIYF.

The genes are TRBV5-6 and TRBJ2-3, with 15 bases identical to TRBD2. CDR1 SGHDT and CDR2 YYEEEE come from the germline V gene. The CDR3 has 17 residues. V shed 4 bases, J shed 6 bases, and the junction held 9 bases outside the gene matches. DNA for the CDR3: TGTGCCAGCAGCGAGTACGGACTAGCGGGAGGGGAGGATACGCAGTATTTT. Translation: CASSEYGLAGGEDTQYF.

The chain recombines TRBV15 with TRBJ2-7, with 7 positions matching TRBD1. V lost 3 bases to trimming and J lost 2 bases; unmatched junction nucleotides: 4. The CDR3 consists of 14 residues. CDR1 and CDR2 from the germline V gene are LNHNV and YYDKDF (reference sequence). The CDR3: CATSRGDRTYEQYF. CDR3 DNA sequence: TGTGCCACCAGCAGGGGGGACAGAACCTACGAGCAGTACTTC.

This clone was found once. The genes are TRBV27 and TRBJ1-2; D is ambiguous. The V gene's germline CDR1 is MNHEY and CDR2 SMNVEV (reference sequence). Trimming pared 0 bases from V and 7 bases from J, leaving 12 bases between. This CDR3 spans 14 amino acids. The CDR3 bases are TGTGCCAGCAGTTTATCGCCCCTCGGGTTTGGCTACACCTTC. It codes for CASSLSPLGFGYTF.

The CDR3 coding sequence is TGTGCCAGCAGCTCGCCCAAAAAGTATCAGCGGTCTAATGAAAAACTGTTTTTT. Translation: CASSSPKKYQRSNEKLFF. This chain links TRBV7-9 with TRBJ1-4; D not resolved. This CDR3 is 18 amino acids long. V was pared by 4 bases and J by 3 bases, with 21 bases between. CDR1 and CDR2 from the germline V gene are SEHNR and FQNEAQ (reference sequence).

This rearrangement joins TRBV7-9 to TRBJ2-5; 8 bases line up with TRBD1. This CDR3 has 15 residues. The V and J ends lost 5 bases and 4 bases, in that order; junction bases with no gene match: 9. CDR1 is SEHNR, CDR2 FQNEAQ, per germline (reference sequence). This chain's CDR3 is CASSGLQGEGETQYF. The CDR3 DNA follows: TGTGCCAGCAGCGGTCTACAGGGGGAAGGAGAGACCCAGTACTTC.

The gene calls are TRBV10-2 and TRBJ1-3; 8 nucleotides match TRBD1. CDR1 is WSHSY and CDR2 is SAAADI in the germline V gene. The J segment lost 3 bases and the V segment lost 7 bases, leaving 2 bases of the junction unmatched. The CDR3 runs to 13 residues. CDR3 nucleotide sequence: TGCGCCAGCACCGGACAGGGTGGAAACACCATATATTTT. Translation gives CASTGQGGNTIYF.

The DNA for the CDR3 is TGTGCCAGCAGTCCTTCCCCGGGACAGTCTAACTATGGCTACACCTTC. Amino acid sequence: CASSPSPGQSNYGYTF. This chain joins TRBV9 and TRBJ1-2; 7 bases match TRBD1. The V segment lost 5 bases and the J segment 0 bases; nucleotides outside the gene matches: 10. This CDR3 comprises 16 residues. Germline CDR1 SGDLS, CDR2 YYNGEE.

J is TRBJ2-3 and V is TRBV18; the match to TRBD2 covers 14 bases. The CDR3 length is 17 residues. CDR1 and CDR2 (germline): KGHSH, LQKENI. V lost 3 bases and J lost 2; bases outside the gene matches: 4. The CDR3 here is CASSPWTSGGYTDTQYF. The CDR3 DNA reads TGTGCCAGCTCACCCTGGACTAGCGGGGGGTACACAGATACGCAGTATTTT. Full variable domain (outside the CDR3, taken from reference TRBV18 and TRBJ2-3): NAGVMQNPRHLVRRRGQEARLRCSPMKGHSHVYWYRQLPEEGLKFMVYLQKENIIDESGMPKERFSAEFPKEGPSILRIQQVVRGDSAAYFCASSPWTSGGYTDTQYFGPGTRLTVL.

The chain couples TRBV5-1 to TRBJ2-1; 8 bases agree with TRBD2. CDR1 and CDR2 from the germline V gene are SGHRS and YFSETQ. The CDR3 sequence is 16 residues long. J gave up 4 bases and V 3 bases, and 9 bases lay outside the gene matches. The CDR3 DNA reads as TGCGCCAGCAGCTCCGAAGGGCGGGGGGTGTACAATGAGCAGTTCTTC. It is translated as CASSSEGRGVYNEQFF.

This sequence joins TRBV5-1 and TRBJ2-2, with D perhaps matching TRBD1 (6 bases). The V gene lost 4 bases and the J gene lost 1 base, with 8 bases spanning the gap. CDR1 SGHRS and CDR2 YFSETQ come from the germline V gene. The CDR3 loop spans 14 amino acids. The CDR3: CASSADRNTGELFF. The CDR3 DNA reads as TGCGCCAGCAGCGCGGACAGGAACACCGGGGAGCTGTTTTTT.

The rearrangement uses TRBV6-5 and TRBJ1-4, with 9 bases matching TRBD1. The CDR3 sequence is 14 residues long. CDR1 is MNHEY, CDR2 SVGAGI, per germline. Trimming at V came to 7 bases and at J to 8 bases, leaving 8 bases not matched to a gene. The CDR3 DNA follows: TGTGCCAGCACCTCTGGGACAGGGTGGGAAAAACTGTTTTTT. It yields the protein CASTSGTGWEKLFF.

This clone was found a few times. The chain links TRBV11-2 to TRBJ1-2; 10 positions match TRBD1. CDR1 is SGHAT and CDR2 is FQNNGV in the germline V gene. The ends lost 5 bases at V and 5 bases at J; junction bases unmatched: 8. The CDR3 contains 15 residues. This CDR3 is CASSLGQGETYGYTF. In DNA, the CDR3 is TGTGCCAGCAGCCTTGGACAGGGGGAAACGTATGGCTACACCTTC.

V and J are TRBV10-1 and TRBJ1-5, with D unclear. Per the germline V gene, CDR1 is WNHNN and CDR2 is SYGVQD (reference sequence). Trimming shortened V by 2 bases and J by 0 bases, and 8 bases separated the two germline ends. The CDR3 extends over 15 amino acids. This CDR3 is CASSEIRYSNQPQHF. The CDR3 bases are TGCGCCAGCAGTGAGATCCGTTATAGCAATCAGCCCCAGCATTTT.

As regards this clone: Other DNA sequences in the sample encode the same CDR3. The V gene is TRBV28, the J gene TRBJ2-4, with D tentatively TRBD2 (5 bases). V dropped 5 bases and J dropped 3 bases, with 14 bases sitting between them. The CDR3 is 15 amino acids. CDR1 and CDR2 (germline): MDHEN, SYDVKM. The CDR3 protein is CASSRSGVDKNIQYF. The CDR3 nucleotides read TGTGCCAGCAGTCGGAGCGGTGTCGACAAAAACATTCAGTACTTC.

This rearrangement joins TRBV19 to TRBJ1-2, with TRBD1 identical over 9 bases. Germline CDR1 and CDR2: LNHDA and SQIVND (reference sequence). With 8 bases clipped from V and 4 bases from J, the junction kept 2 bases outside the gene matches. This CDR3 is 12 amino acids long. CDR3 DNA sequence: TGTGCCAGTCGGGACAGGGTCTATGGCTACACCTTC. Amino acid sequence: CASRDRVYGYTF.

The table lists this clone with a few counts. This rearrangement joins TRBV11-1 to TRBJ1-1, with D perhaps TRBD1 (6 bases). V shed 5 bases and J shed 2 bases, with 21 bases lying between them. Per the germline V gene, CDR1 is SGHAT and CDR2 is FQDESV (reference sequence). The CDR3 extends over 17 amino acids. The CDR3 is CASSGMSVGQRNTEAFF. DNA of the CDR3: TGTGCCAGCAGCGGGATGAGCGTTGGACAGAGAAACACTGAAGCTTTCTTT.

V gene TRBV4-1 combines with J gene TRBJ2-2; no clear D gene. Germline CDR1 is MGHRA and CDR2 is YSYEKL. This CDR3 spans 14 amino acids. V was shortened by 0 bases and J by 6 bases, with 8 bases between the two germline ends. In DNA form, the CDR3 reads TGCGCCAGCAGCCAAGATCCCGGAGCCGGGGAGCTGTTTTTT. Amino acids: CASSQDPGAGELFF.

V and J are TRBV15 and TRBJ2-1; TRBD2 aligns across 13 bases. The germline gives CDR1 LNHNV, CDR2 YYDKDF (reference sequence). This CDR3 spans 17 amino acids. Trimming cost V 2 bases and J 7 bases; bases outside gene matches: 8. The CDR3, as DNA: TGTGCCACCAGCAGATTTGGGACTAGCGGGAATGGGAATGAGCAGTTCTTC. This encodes CATSRFGTSGNGNEQFF. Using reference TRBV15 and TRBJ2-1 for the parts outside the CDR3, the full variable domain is DAMVIQNPRYQVTQFGKPVTLSCSQTLNHNVMYWYQQKSSQAPKLLFHYYDKDFNNEADTPDNFQSRRPNTSFCFLDIRSPGLGDTAMYLCATSRFGTSGNGNEQFFGPGTRLTVL.